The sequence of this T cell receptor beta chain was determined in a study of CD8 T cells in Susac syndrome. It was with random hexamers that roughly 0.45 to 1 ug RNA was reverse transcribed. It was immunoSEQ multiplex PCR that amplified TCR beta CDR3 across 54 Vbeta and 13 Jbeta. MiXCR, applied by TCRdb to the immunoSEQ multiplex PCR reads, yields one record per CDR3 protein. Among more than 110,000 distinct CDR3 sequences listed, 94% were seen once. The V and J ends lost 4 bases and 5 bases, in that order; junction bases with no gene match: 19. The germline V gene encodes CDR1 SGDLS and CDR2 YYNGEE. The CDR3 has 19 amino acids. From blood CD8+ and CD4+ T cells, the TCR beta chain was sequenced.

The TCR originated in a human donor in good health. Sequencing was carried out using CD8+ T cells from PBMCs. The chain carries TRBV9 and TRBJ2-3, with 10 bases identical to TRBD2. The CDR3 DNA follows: TGTGCCAGCAGCCCCCCGTTCGGGGCTAGCGGGAGCCCGGGAGATACGCAGTATTTT. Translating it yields CASSPPFGASGSPGDTQYF.